This T cell receptor beta chain was captured in a study of blood T cell repertoires in COVID-19. The protocol was immunoSEQ multiplex PCR, while the TCRdb copy is restricted to in-frame clones and leaves out a portion. Here the sample spans 150,000 to 200,000 clones, approximately 83% being singletons. Per germline, CDR1 SSHAT and CDR2 FNYEAQ (reference sequence). This CDR3 contains 15 residues. With regard to this clone: A junction boundary mismatches the germline segment, possibly from a read error.

The receptor comes from a man aged 55 to 69 with acute or convalescent COVID-19. Sequenced sample: peripheral blood. This chain joins TRBV7-7 and TRBJ2-5; the match to TRBD2 covers 14 bases. This CDR3 reads CASSLGLAGAETQYF. The CDR3 DNA follows: TGTGCTAGCAGTTTGGGACTAGCGGGAGCAGAGACCCAGTACTTC.